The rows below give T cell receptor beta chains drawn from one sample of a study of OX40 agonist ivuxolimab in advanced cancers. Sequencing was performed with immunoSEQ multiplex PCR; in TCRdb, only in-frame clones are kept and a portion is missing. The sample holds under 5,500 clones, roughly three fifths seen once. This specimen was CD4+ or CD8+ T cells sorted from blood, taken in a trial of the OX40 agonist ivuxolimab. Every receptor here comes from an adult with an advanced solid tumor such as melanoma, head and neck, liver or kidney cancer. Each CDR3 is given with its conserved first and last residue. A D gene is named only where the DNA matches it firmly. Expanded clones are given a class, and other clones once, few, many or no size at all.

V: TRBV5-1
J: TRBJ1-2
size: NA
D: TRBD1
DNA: TGCGCCAGCAGCTCAGACAGGGGTAACTATGGCTACACCTTC
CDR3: CASSSDRGNYGYTF

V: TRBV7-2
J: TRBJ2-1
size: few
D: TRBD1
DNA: TGTGCCAGCAGCTTCCCGTTGACAGGGAGCTCCTACAATGAGCAGTTCTTC
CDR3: CASSFPLTGSSYNEQFF

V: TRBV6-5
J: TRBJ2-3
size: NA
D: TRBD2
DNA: TGTGCCAGCCAGGGACTAGCGGGAAATACGCAGTATTTT
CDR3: CASQGLAGNTQYF

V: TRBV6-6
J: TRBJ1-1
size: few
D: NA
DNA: TGTGCCAGCAGTCCGGGACTAGAAGCTTTCTTT
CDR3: CASSPGLEAFF

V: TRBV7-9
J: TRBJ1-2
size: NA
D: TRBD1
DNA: TGTGCCAGCAGCCGGACAGGAGCCAAACTCTATGGCTACACCTTC
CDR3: CASSRTGAKLYGYTF

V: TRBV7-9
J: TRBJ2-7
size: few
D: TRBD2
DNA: TGTGCCAGCAGCGGGGCAGGGAGGGGATCGGGCGAGCAGTACTTC
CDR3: CASSGAGRGSGEQYF

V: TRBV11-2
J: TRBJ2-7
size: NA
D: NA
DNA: TGTGCCAGCAGCCCGGACAGCTTCTACGAGCAGTACTTC
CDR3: CASSPDSFYEQYF

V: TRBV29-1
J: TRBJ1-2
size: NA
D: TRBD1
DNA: TGCAGCTCACCCCACAGGGGGCTTAGTGGCTACACCTTC
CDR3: CSSPHRGLSGYTF

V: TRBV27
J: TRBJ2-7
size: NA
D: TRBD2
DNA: TGTGCCAGTAAGCTCGGACTAGCGGACTCCTACGAGCAGTACTTC
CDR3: CASKLGLADSYEQYF

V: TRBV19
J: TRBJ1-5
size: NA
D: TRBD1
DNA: TGTGCCAGTAGTACGTCAACAGGGGGCTATAGCAATCAGCCCCAGCATTTT
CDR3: CASSTSTGGYSNQPQHF

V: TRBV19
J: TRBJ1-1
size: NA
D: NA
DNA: TGTGCCAGTAACAAATGGGGCACTGAAGCTTTCTTT
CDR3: CASNKWGTEAFF

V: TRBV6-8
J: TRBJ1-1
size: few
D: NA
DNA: TGTGCCAGCAGTCCGGGACTAGAAGCTTTCTTT
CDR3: CASSPGLEAFF

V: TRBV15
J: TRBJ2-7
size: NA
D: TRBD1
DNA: TGTGCCACCAGCAGGAGGGACAGGTCCTACGAGCAGTACTTC
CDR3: CATSRRDRSYEQYF

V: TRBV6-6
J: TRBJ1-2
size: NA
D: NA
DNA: TGTGCCACCCGGTGGAGTAACTATGGCTACACCTTC
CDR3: CATRWSNYGYTF

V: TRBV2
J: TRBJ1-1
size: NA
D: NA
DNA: TGTGCCAGCAGACCGTCGGGTTTCGGGAACACTGAAGCTTTCTTT
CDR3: CASRPSGFGNTEAFF

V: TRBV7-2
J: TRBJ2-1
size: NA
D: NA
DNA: TGTGCCAGCAGCTCCCGGGGGGCGACCCACAATGAGCAGTTCTTC
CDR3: CASSSRGATHNEQFF

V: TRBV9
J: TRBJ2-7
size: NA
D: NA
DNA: TGTGCCAGCAGCGTTAGACGGGACTCCTACGAGCAGTACTTC
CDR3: CASSVRRDSYEQYF

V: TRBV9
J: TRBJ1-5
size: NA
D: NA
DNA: TGTGCCAGCAGCCAAGGGGGAAACAATCAGCCCCAGCATTTT
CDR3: CASSQGGNNQPQHF

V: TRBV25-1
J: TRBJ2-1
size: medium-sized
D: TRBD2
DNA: TGTGCCAGCAGTGTCAGCGGGGGGGTAGATGAGCAGTTCTTC
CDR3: CASSVSGGVDEQFF

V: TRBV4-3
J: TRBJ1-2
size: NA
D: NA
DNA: TGCGCCAGCAGCCAAGATCGAACTTATCCCAACTATGGCTACACCTTC
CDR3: CASSQDRTYPNYGYTF

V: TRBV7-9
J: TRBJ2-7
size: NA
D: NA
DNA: TGTGCCAGCAGCTCGCAGGCGGGGGCGGAATACGAGCAGTACTTC
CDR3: CASSSQAGAEYEQYF

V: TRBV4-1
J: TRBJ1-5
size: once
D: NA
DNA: TGCGCCAGCAGCCAAGTGGGGCAGGGTCAGCCCCAGCATTTT
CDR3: CASSQVGQGQPQHF

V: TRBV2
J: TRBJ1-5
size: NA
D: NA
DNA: TGTGCCGGCAATCCAAGACGAGACGGAGTCAATCAGCCCCAGCATTTT
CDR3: CAGNPRRDGVNQPQHF

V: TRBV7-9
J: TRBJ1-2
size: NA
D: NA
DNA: TGTGCCAGCAGCTCAACCGGGACTTACTTATATGGCTACACCTTC
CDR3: CASSSTGTYLYGYTF

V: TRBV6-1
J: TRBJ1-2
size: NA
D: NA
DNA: TGTGCCAGCAGTGGGTTGATGGACGCCTCTTTGGGGGGGAATGGCTACACCTTC
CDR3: CASSGLMDASLGGNGYTF

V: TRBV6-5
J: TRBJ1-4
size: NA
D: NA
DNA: TGTGCCAGCAGTTACGGGACGAGGGGGCTGTTTTTT
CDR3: CASSYGTRGLFF

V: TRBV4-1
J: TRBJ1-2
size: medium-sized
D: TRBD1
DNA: TGCGCCAGCAGCCACCAGGGGGCGGACTATGGCTACACCTTC
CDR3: CASSHQGADYGYTF

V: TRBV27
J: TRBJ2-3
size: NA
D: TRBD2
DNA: TGTGCCAGCAGTTTATACCCGGTGGCTAGCGGGGGGGCCGGAGATACGCAGTATTTT
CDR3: CASSLYPVASGGAGDTQYF

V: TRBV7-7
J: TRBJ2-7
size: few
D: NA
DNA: TGTGCCAGCGGAAACCGGGACTGGGGTTGGTACGAGCAGTACTTC
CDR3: CASGNRDWGWYEQYF

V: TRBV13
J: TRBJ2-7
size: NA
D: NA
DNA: TGTGCCAGCAGCTCAACAACGGATAACTACGAGCAGTACTTC
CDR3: CASSSTTDNYEQYF

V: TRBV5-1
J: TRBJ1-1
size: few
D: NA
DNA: TGCGCCAGCACGCCCTCGAGGGGTATGACTGAAGCTTTCTTT
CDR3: CASTPSRGMTEAFF

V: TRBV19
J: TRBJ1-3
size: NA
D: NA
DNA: TGTGCCAGTAGTATAGGAAGAACCGGCTCTGGAAACACCATATATTTT
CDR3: CASSIGRTGSGNTIYF